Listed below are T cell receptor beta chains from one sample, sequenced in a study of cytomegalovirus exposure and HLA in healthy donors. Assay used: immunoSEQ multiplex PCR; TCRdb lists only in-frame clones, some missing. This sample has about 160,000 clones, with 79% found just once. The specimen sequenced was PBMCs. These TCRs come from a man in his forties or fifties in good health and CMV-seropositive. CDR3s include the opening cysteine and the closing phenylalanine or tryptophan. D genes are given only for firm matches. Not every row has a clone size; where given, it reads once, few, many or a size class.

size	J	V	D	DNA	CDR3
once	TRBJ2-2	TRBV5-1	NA	TGCGCCAGCAGTATCCAGGGGTCGGGGGAGCTGTTTTTT	CASSIQGSGELFF
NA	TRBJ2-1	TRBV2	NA	TGTGCCAGCAGCGAAACCAAATACCTGACTAGGTCGAGGAATGAGCAGTTCTTC	CASSETKYLTRSRNEQFF
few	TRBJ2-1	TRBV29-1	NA	TGCAGCGCCGGGACTGCAGATGGTGAGCAGTTCTTC	CSAGTADGEQFF
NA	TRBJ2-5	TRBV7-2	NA	TGTGCCAGCAGCTTAGGGCTGGAGACCCAGTACTTC	CASSLGLETQYF
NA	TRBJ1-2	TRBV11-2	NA	TGTGCCAGCAGCTTCCGAAGCCCTAACTATGGCTACACCTTC	CASSFRSPNYGYTF
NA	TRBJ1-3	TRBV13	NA	TGTGCCAGCAGCTTAAGCGTTCTGGGAAACACCATATATTTT	CASSLSVLGNTIYF
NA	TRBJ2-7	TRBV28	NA	TGTGCCAGCAGTTTATTCGGGGGAGATACCTACGAGCAGTACTTC	CASSLFGGDTYEQYF
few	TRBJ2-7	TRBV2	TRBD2	TGTGCCAGCAGCCATCCAGGGCTAGCGGGAGCCGGCGAGCAGTACTTC	CASSHPGLAGAGEQYF
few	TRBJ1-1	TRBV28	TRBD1	TGTGCCAGCAGTCCGATAACAGGGGGAAGCACTGAAGCTTTCTTT	CASSPITGGSTEAFF
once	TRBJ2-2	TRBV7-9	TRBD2	TGTTCCAGCAGCATGAGACTAGCGGGAAACTCCGGGGAGCTGTTTTTT	CSSSMRLAGNSGELFF
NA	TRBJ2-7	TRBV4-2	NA	TGTGCCAGCAGCTTACAAAATGCCATCGGGGGATTCGAGCAGTACTTC	CASSLQNAIGGFEQYF
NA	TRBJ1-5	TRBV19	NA	TGTGCCAGTAGTATCCCCCTGTCAGATCCGGCGGGCAATCAGCCCCAGCATTTT	CASSIPLSDPAGNQPQHF
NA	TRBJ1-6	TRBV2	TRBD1	TGTGCCAGCACCCTACAGGGGGGGAATTCACCCCTCCACTTT	CASTLQGGNSPLHF
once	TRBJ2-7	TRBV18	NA	TGTGCCAGCTCACCACGTGGACACGACTACGAGCAGTACTTC	CASSPRGHDYEQYF
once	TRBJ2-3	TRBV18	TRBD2	TGTGCCAGCTCCTCTTTGGGACTAGCGGGAGTAACAGATACGCAGTATTTT	CASSSLGLAGVTDTQYF
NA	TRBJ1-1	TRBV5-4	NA	TGTGCCAGCAGCTTGAAGTGGGCGAGGGTATTAGGGACTGAAGCTTTCTTT	CASSLKWARVLGTEAFF
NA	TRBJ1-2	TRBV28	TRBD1	TGTGCCAGCAGTTTTAGGGGGCATGGCTACACCTTC	CASSFRGHGYTF
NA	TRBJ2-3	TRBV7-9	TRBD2	TGTTCCAGCAGCTTAAGGGCGGGAGGCCCAGATACGCAGTATTTT	CSSSLRAGGPDTQYF
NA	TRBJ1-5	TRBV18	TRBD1	TGTGCCAGCTCAGCGGACAGGTGGGGCAATCAGCCCCAGCATTTT	CASSADRWGNQPQHF
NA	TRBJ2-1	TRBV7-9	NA	TGTGCCAGCAGCCTAGAAGCGGGCCACTACAATGAGCAGTTCTTC	CASSLEAGHYNEQFF
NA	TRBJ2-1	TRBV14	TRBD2	TGTGCCAGCACTCCTACGTGGGCTAGCGGGAGGCTCAATGAGCAGTTCTTC	CASTPTWASGRLNEQFF
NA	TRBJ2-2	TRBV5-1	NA	TGCGCCAGCAGCTCGAACAGGGATCGGTCCGGGGAGCTGTTTTTT	CASSSNRDRSGELFF
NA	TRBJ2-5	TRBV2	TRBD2	TGTGCCAGCAGTGATGAGGCGGGAGTGGTTCCCCAGTACTTC	CASSDEAGVVPQYF
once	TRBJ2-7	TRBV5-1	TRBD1	TGCGCCAGCAGCGGCGGACAGGGGAATCACGAGCAGTACTTC	CASSGGQGNHEQYF